These T cell receptor beta chains were read from a single sample in a study of PD-1 blockade in classical Hodgkin lymphoma. The repertoire was sequenced with immunoSEQ multiplex PCR; TCRdb's copy has only in-frame clones and lacks some. Altogether tens of thousands of clones are present, 60% to 80% being singletons, with the ten largest covering around 19%. Material: peripheral blood mononuclear cells (PBMCs), obtained before the fourth cycle of nivolumab. The source of these receptors is a human donor with classical Hodgkin lymphoma. The CDR3 runs from the conserved cysteine through the conserved F or W. Fields, in order: D gene, V gene, J gene, clone size, CDR3 DNA, CDR3 protein. The D gene is left open where the match is weak. Rows may omit the clone size; those that give it use once, few, many or a size class.

D: -
V: TRBV4-2
J: TRBJ1-5
size: few
DNA: TGTGCCAGCAGCCAAGATAGGGGCGGGTATCAGCATTTT
CDR3: CASSQDRGGYQHF

D: -
V: TRBV12-5
J: TRBJ2-7
size: -
DNA: TGTGCTAGTGGTTTGGTACTCGGGGGCTCTTACGAGCAGTACTTC
CDR3: CASGLVLGGSYEQYF

D: -
V: TRBV10-3
J: TRBJ1-1
size: -
DNA: TGTGCCACCTTGGGGGGGCAGCTGAACACTGAAGCTTTCTTT
CDR3: CATLGGQLNTEAFF

D: -
V: TRBV4-2
J: TRBJ2-1
size: -
DNA: TGTGCCAGCAGCCAAACCCTGGGCAGGAATGAGCAGTTCTTC
CDR3: CASSQTLGRNEQFF

D: -
V: TRBV6-1
J: TRBJ2-1
size: -
DNA: TGTGCCAGCAGTTCTCGGGGGCGTGAGCAGTTCTTC
CDR3: CASSSRGREQFF

D: -
V: TRBV4-3
J: TRBJ1-2
size: -
DNA: TGCGCCAGCAGCCAAGATGAGAGAGGAGACCCTGGGGGCGGCTACACCTTC
CDR3: CASSQDERGDPGGGYTF

D: TRBD2
V: TRBV6-5
J: TRBJ2-2
size: once
DNA: TGTGCCAGCAGTCGAACTAGCGTCAACACCGGGGAGCTGTTTTTT
CDR3: CASSRTSVNTGELFF

D: TRBD2
V: TRBV5-4
J: TRBJ2-1
size: -
DNA: TGTGCCAGCAGCTCCGAGACCCCCGGGACTAGTCGGAGTGAGCAGTTCTTC
CDR3: CASSSETPGTSRSEQFF

D: -
V: TRBV30
J: TRBJ1-2
size: -
DNA: TGTGCCTGGAGCCTACAGGGAAAGGGGGAGCATGGCTACACCTTC
CDR3: CAWSLQGKGEHGYTF

D: -
V: TRBV6-5
J: TRBJ1-6
size: -
DNA: TGTGCCAGCAGTGGGCAGGCTACACCCCTCCACTTT
CDR3: CASSGQATPLHF

D: TRBD2
V: TRBV30
J: TRBJ2-1
size: -
DNA: TGTGCCTGGAGTGAAGCGGGAGGGGGCTCGGATGAGCAGTTCTTC
CDR3: CAWSEAGGGSDEQFF

D: TRBD1
V: TRBV5-1
J: TRBJ2-1
size: once
DNA: TGCGCCAGCAGCCTTGACGCCGGGACAGGGGGCAATGAGCAGTTCTTC
CDR3: CASSLDAGTGGNEQFF

D: -
V: TRBV6-4
J: TRBJ1-2
size: many
DNA: TGTGCCAGCAGTGACTCGGTGGGACCCCTCCCGTATGGCTACACCTTC
CDR3: CASSDSVGPLPYGYTF

D: -
V: TRBV30
J: TRBJ2-7
size: once
DNA: TGTGCCTGGAGTGAGGGAATAAGGCGCTACGAGCAGTACTTC
CDR3: CAWSEGIRRYEQYF

D: TRBD1
V: TRBV5-1
J: TRBJ1-1
size: -
DNA: TGCGCCAGCAGCACTGGACAGGGGGTGAACACTGAAGCTTTCTTT
CDR3: CASSTGQGVNTEAFF

D: -
V: TRBV5-1
J: TRBJ2-3
size: -
DNA: TGCGCCAGCAGCTTTTCTGCCGGGGCCTCCACAGATACGCAGTATTTT
CDR3: CASSFSAGASTDTQYF